This entry describes one T cell receptor (beta chain). It was with random hexamers that about 0.45 to 1 ug RNA was reverse transcribed. TCR beta CDR3 was amplified by immunoSEQ covering 54 Vbeta and 13 Jbeta. Each CDR3 protein is one row after TCRdb ran MiXCR on the immunoSEQ multiplex PCR reads. Of 95,000 to 150,000 distinct CDR3 sequences listed, under 96% were seen once; the top ten hold approximately 0.15%. The data originate from a study of CD8 T cells in Susac syndrome. Sequencing targeted TCR beta in T cells from blood (CD8+ and CD4+). The V end was cut by 2 bases, the J end by 2 bases, with 11 bases between. This CDR3 contains 15 residues.

The chain links TRBV12-3 or TRBV12-4 to TRBJ2-3, with D possibly matching TRBD1 (6 bases). The clonotype was recovered from a human donor with Susac syndrome. What was sequenced was CD4+ T cells from PBMCs. CDR3 nucleotides: TGTGCCAGCAGTTTAAGGGGGATACCCACAGATACGCAGTATTTT. Protein: CASSLRGIPTDTQYF.